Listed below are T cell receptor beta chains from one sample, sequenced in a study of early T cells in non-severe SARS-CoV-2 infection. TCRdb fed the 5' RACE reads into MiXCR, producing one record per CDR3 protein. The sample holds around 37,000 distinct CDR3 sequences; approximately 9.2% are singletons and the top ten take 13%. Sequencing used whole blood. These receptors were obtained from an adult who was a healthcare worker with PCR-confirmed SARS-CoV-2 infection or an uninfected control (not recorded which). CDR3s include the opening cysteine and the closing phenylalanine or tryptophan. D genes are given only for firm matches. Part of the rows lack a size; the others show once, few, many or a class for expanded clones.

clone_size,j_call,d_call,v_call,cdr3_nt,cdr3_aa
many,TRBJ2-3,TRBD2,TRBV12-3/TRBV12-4,TGTGCCAGCAGTTTATCTGCCGGCGGGGGGGCCCCAGATACGCAGTATTTT,CASSLSAGGGAPDTQYF
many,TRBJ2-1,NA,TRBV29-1,TGCAGCGTTGGGGGAGGCAACAATGGGGATGAGCAGTTCTTC,CSVGGGNNGDEQFF
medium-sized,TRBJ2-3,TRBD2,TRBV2,TGTGCCAGCAGTTTTACTAGCGGAAGCACAGATACGCAGTATTTT,CASSFTSGSTDTQYF
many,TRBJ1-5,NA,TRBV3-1,TGTGCCAGCAGCCCTTTTCACGTAACAGGGACTAGCAATCAGCCCCAGCATTTT,CASSPFHVTGTSNQPQHF
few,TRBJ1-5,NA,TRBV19,TGTGCCAGTAGTATAGGGGATCAGCCCCAGCATTTT,CASSIGDQPQHF
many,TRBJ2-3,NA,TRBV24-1,TGTGCCACCAGTGATGCCCCAGATACGCAGTATTTT,CATSDAPDTQYF
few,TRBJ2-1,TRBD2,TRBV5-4,TGTGCCACCTCGCTAATAGCGGGGGGGGAGCAGTTCTTC,CATSLIAGGEQFF
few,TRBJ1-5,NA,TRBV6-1,TGTGCCAGCAGTGAAGGAGTTTCGCAAATGGCCAATCAGCCCCAGCATTTT,CASSEGVSQMANQPQHF
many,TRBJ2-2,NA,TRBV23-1,TGCGCCATCGATTGGGACTTAGACCCGAACACCGGGGAGCTGTTTTTT,CAIDWDLDPNTGELFF
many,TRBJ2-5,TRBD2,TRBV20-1,TGCAGTGCTAGAGATATGCGGGGGGGCCAAGAGACCCAGTACTTC,CSARDMRGGQETQYF
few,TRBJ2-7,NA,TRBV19,TGTGCCAGTAGTATCACTGGACTAAACTACGAGCAGTACTTC,CASSITGLNYEQYF
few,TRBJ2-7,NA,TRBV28,TGTGCCAGCAGTTTAAGGAACGAGCAGTACTTC,CASSLRNEQYF
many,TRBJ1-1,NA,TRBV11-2,TGTGCCAGCAGCTTAATACAGGGCAGCACTGAAGCTTTCTTT,CASSLIQGSTEAFF
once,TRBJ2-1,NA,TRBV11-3,TGTGCCAGCAGCCCCATAGATGCCGGGACAAATGAGCAGTTCTTC,CASSPIDAGTNEQFF
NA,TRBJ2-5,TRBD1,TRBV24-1,TGTGCCACCAGTGATCTTACAGGGGACGGGGAGACCCAGTACTTC,CATSDLTGDGETQYF
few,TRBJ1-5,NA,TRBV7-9,TGTGCCAGCAGCAAGGACGGAAGCAATCAGCCCCAGCATTTT,CASSKDGSNQPQHF
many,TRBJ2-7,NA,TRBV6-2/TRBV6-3,TGTGCCACCAGCTTTTTCTACGAGCAGTACTTC,CATSFFYEQYF
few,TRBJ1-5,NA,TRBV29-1,TGCAGCGTGCAGGGGCCCAATCAGCCCCAGCATTTT,CSVQGPNQPQHF
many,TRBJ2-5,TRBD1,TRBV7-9,TGTGCCAGCAGCAGTGGGACAGGGGAGTTTGAGACCCAGTACTTC,CASSSGTGEFETQYF
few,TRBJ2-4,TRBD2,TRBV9,TGTGCCAGCAGCCCAAGCGGGGGGCCGAAGTCCGCCATTCAGTACTTC,CASSPSGGPKSAIQYF
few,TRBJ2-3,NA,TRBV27,TGTGCCAGCAGTGTTAAAACAGGGGATACGCAGTATTTT,CASSVKTGDTQYF
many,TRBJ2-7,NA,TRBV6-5,TGTGCCAGCAGAGCCGGGGGAAACTCCTACGAGCAGTACTTC,CASRAGGNSYEQYF
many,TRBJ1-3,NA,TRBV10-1,TGCGCCAGCAGTGAGTCCCGGAGGGCCGATGGAAACACCATATATTTT,CASSESRRADGNTIYF
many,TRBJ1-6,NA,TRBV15,TGTGCCACCAGCAGAGATCTATGGAGGGAGAGGAGGGATAATTCACCCCTCCACTTT,CATSRDLWRERRDNSPLHF
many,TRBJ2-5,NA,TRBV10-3,TGTGCCATCGGCGGGACCGGACAAGAGACCCAGTACTTC,CAIGGTGQETQYF
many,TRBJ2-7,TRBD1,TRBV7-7,TGTGCTAGCAGCATATCGGACAGGGCTCACGAGCAGTACTTC,CASSISDRAHEQYF
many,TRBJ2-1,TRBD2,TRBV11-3,TGTGCCAGCAGCTCAGGGACTAGCGGGGGGCCAGGGGATGAGCAGTTCTTC,CASSSGTSGGPGDEQFF
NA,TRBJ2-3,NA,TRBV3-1,TGTGCCAGCAGCCAAGATAGAGAAGATACGCAGTATTTT,CASSQDREDTQYF
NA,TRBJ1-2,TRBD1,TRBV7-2,TGTGCCAGCAGCTCAATGGAATCAGGGGGGGCCGATGGCTACACCTTC,CASSSMESGGADGYTF
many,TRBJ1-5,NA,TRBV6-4,TGTGCCAGCAGTGAGGGGGCCAATCAGCCCCAGCATTTT,CASSEGANQPQHF
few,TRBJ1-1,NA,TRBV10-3,TGTGCCATCAGTGACGCTGCGAACACTGAAGCTTTCTTT,CAISDAANTEAFF
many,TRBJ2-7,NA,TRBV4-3,TGCGCCAGCAGCCAAGACTTGGGTTTACCCTACGAGCAGTACTTC,CASSQDLGLPYEQYF
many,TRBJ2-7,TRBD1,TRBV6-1,TGTGCCAGCAGGTGGGACAGGTTGGAGCAGTACTTC,CASRWDRLEQYF
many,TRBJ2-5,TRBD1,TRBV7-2,TGTGCCAGCAGCTTGTCGGGACAGCTCCAAGAGACCCAGTACTTC,CASSLSGQLQETQYF
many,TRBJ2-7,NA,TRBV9,TGTGCCAGCAGCGTAGTTACAGGGAGCGAGCAGTACTTC,CASSVVTGSEQYF
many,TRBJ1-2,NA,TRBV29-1,TGCAGCGCCGGGTCACCTTACTATGGCTACACCTTC,CSAGSPYYGYTF
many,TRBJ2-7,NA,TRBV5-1,TGCGCCAGCAGCTTGAGTTGGGGTAGGGACGAGCAGTACTTC,CASSLSWGRDEQYF
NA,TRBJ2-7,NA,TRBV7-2,TGTGCCAGCAGCCGAAGGACGGCATCTGAGCAGTACTTC,CASSRRTASEQYF
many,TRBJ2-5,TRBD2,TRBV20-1,TGCAGTGCTAGACTAGCGGGAGATCAAGAGACCCAGTACTTC,CSARLAGDQETQYF
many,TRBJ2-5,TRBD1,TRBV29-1,TGCAGCTACGTCGGGACAGGGGTGACGGAGACCCAGTACTTC,CSYVGTGVTETQYF
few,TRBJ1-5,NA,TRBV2,TGTGCCAGCATGACAAGGGAAAATCAGCCCCAGCATTTT,CASMTRENQPQHF
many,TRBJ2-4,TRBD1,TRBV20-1,TGCAGTGCTAAGGGACAGCTAGCCAAAAACATTCAGTACTTC,CSAKGQLAKNIQYF
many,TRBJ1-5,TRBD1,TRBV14,TGTGCCAGCAGCGAAGCAGGGGGCTCGCCCCAGCATTTT,CASSEAGGSPQHF
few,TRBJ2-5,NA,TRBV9,TGTGCCAGCAGCGCCACAGGGTCCCAAGAGACCCAGTACTTC,CASSATGSQETQYF
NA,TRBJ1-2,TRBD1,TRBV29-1,TGCAGCGTTGGACAGGGACAAGGCTACACCTTC,CSVGQGQGYTF